A single T cell receptor beta chain is shown here with its context. This specimen belongs to a study of blood T cell repertoires in COVID-19. The wider study: The United States, Italy and Spain supplied acute and convalescent COVID-19 samples.

The CDR3 is made up of 15 amino acids. Trimming removed 3 bases at V and 4 bases at J, with 15 bases between. Germline CDR1 is WSHSY and CDR2 is SAAADI. Per the authors' pipeline: Amplification from reference gene primers served as the basis for estimated nucleated cell counts. This table comes from immunoSEQ multiplex PCR, and its TCRdb copy is limited to in-frame clones, with some not included. V, J and clone size reflect that table, while D and trimming were determined from the DNA. The top ten clones hold about 3% of a sample with about 99,000 clones, about 90% of them seen once. The chain recombines TRBV10-2 with TRBJ1-2; D not resolved. Input material: peripheral blood. This TCR was sampled from a human donor in a cohort sampled during active COVID-19. The CDR3 here is CASSDGLSPIYGYTF. The CDR3, as DNA: TGCGCCAGCAGTGATGGGCTATCCCCCATCTATGGCTACACCTTC.